This entry lists 11 T cell receptor beta chains sequenced from one sample in a study of CD8+CD57+ T cells in acquired aplastic anemia (dated by TCRdb to about 2018). Instrument used: Illumina HiSeq 2000. Genomic DNA served as template for TCR beta VDJ combination and CDR3 sequence profiling. TCRdb ran its own pipeline on the public reads, namely fastp trimming at Q25 and MiXCR clone calling, and kept in-frame beta chains. Each CDR3 protein appears once, grouped with its most common genes and DNA. The sample records around 200,000 distinct CDR3 sequences, nearly 50% of which are singletons. Approximately 13% of the sample rests with the top ten. Expansion of CD8+CD57+ cells had been shown by flow cytometry in the patients chosen for sequencing. Source material: sorted CD4+, CD8+, or CD8+CD57+ T cells (not recorded which) from PBMCs. These TCRs come from a human donor with aplastic anemia.

This rearrangement joins TRBV28 to TRBJ1-2; D gene uncertain. From germline, CDR1 is MDHEN and CDR2 SYDVKM. The CDR3 sequence is 15 residues long. V was pared by 6 bases and J by 1 base, with 15 bases between. CDR3 sequence reads: CASSYRTEHNYGYTF. DNA of the CDR3: TGTGCCAGCAGCTACCGGACGGAACATAACTATGGCTACACCTTC.

The V call is TRBV20-1, the J call TRBJ1-2; 7 bases fit TRBD1. The V gene end was trimmed by 3 bases and the J gene end by 4 bases; junction bases not matched to a gene: 8. Germline V CDR1 and CDR2: DFQATT, SNEGSKA (reference sequence). This CDR3 is 14 amino acids long. The CDR3 here is CSASEGQRIYGYTF. The DNA for the CDR3 is TGCAGTGCTAGTGAGGGACAGAGGATCTATGGCTACACCTTC.

The rearrangement links TRBV5-6 to TRBJ2-1; D is undetermined. The CDR3 length is 12 residues. Trimming cost V 1 base and J 5 bases, with 4 bases left between them. Germline assignment: CDR1 SGHDT and CDR2 YYEEEE. In DNA form, the CDR3 reads TGTGCCAGCAGCTTGCTTGACAATGAGCAGTTCTTC. This codes for CASSLLDNEQFF.

Ten or more counts support this clonotype. The chain carries TRBV6-1 and TRBJ2-7, with TRBD2 as a possible D gene (5 bases). V lost 1 base and J lost 0, with 10 bases in between. This CDR3 is 15 amino acids long. CDR1 MNHNS and CDR2 SASEGT come from the germline V gene. The CDR3 spells CASSEGITSSYEQYF. CDR3 in DNA: TGTGCCAGCAGTGAAGGGATAACTAGCTCCTACGAGCAGTACTTC.

V usage is TRBV2 and J usage is TRBJ2-2, with D possibly TRBD2 on 5 matching bases. Trimming stripped 9 bases from V and 7 bases from J, with 12 bases between. CDR1 and CDR2 from the germline V gene are SNHLY and FYNNEI. The CDR3 is 12 amino acids. CDR3 nucleotide sequence: TGTGCCAGTAAAGAGCGGTACGGGGAGCTGTTTTTT. Its translation is CASKERYGELFF.

This clonotype has ten or more counts. The chain recombines TRBV7-6 with TRBJ2-1; D is undetermined. Trimming pared 1 base from V and 7 bases from J, leaving 14 bases between. Per the germline V gene, CDR1 is SGHVS and CDR2 is FNYEAQ. The CDR3 is 15 amino acids. The CDR3 DNA follows: TGTGCCAGCAGCTTAGACTTCTCCCCTGGAAATGAGCAGTTCTTC. Amino acid sequence: CASSLDFSPGNEQFF.

This clonotype was counted many times. V is TRBV6-1 and J is TRBJ1-2; 9 nucleotides match TRBD1. The CDR3 consists of 16 residues. V shed 4 bases and J 8 bases; nucleotides not matched to a gene: 14. Germline lookup yields CDR1 MNHNS and CDR2 SASEGT. CDR3: CASSGGGAGTGKGYTF. CDR3 nucleotide sequence: TGTGCCAGCAGTGGAGGCGGGGCCGGGACAGGGAAGGGCTACACCTTC.

This clonotype was seen at least ten times. The rearrangement uses TRBV6-6 and TRBJ2-7, with D tentatively TRBD2 (6 bases). The germline V gene has CDR1 MNHNY and CDR2 SVGAGI (reference sequence). V lost 2 bases and J lost 1, with 12 bases in between. The CDR3 is 15 amino acids. CDR3: CASSYGQGGSYEQYF. CDR3 nucleotide sequence: TGTGCCAGCAGTTACGGTCAGGGAGGTTCCTACGAGCAGTACTTC.

This clonotype was seen repeatedly, ten times or more. This chain joins TRBV9 and TRBJ2-5, with D possibly TRBD2 on 6 matching bases. The ends were cut back, 0 bases at V and 5 bases at J, with 17 bases in the middle. In germline, CDR1 is SGDLS, CDR2 YYNGEE. The CDR3 contains 16 residues. The CDR3 DNA reads TGTGCCAGCAGCGTAGCCTCCGGCGGGGTCGGGGAGACCCAGTACTTC. Its protein product is CASSVASGGVGETQYF. Full variable domain (missing parts from reference TRBV9 and TRBJ2-5): DSGVTQTPKHLITATGQRVTLRCSPRSGDLSVYWYQQSLDQGLQFLIQYYNGEERAKGNILERFSAQQFPDLHSELNLSSLELGDSALYFCASSVASGGVGETQYFGPGTRLLVL.

The rearrangement joins TRBV29-1 to TRBJ1-2; maybe TRBD1 (6 bases). The CDR3 is made up of 15 amino acids. V gave up 6 bases and J gave up 2 bases, with 19 bases separating them. Germline V CDR1 and CDR2: SQVTM, ANQGSEA. The CDR3: CSVGKGGEGNYGYTF. CDR3 nucleotide sequence: TGCAGCGTGGGAAAGGGGGGGGAAGGCAACTATGGCTACACCTTC. Drawing the rest from reference TRBV29-1 and TRBJ1-2, the complete variable domain is SAVISQKPSRDICQRGTSLTIQCQVDSQVTMMFWYRQQPGQSLTLIATANQGSEATYESGFVIDKFPISRPNLTFSTLTVSNMSPEDSSIYLCSVGKGGEGNYGYTFGSGTRLTVV.

This clonotype was seen ten or more times. The rearrangement uses TRBV12-3 or TRBV12-4 and TRBJ2-3; maybe TRBD1 (6 bases). This CDR3 is built from 15 residues. The ends were cut back, 5 bases at V and 1 base at J, with 13 bases in the middle. The CDR3 loop is CASSGGRTGTDTQYF. The CDR3 nucleotides read TGTGCCAGCAGTGGGGGAAGGACAGGCACAGATACGCAGTATTTT.